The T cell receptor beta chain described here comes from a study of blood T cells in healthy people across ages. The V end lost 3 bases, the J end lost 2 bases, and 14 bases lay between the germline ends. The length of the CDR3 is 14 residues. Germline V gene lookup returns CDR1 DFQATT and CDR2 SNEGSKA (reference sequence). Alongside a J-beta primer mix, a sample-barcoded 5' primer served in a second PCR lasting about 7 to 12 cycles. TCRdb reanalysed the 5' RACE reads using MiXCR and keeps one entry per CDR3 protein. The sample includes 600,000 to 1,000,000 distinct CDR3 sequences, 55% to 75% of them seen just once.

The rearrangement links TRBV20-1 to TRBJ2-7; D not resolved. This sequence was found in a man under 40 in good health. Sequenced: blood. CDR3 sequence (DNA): TGCAGTGCTAGGGGCCAGACGCCTACCTACGAGCAGTACTTC. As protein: CSARGQTPTYEQYF.